The next 19 T cell receptor beta chains were all read from a single sample in a study of T-cell memory formation after mild COVID-19. TCRdb itself ran the 5' RACE reads through MiXCR, one entry per CDR3 protein. Among fewer than 400,000 distinct CDR3 sequences listed, 10% to 15% were seen once. Sequences were obtained from PBMCs or a T cell subset sorted from them (not recorded which). The receptor source for this set is a young man who had mild COVID-19 (a few samples of this study predate the infection). Cell type and time point are not known.

V and J are TRBV11-2 and TRBJ2-1; D is unclear. Germline V gene sequence: CDR1 SGHAT, CDR2 FQNNGV. V lost 10 bases and J 4 bases, leaving 5 bases between the germline ends. The CDR3 has 10 amino acids. CDR3 DNA sequence: TGTGCCACCACATACAATGAGCAGTTCTTC. It yields the protein CATTYNEQFF.

This clonotype was counted between two and nine times. This chain connects TRBV5-1 to TRBJ2-2; the match to TRBD1 covers 7 bases. V lost 3 bases and J lost 6; bases outside the gene matches: 8. Germline CDR1 and CDR2: SGHRS and YFSETQ. This CDR3 comprises 15 residues. The CDR3, as DNA: TGCGCCAGCAGCTCAGAGCCAGGGGGTCCCGGGGAGCTGTTTTTT. It translates to CASSSEPGGPGELFF. Drawing the rest from reference TRBV5-1 and TRBJ2-2, the complete variable domain is KAGVTQTPRYLIKTRGQQVTLSCSPISGHRSVSWYQQTPGQGLQFLFEYFSETQRNKGNFPGRFSGRQFSNSRSEMNVSTLELGDSALYLCASSSEPGGPGELFFGEGSRLTVL.

This clonotype was detected only a few times. The chain uses TRBV19 and TRBJ2-7; D tentatively fits TRBD1 or TRBD2 (5 bases each). CDR3 length: 13 amino acids. Germline V gene lookup returns CDR1 LNHDA and CDR2 SQIVND (reference sequence). V lost 3 bases to trimming and J lost 2 bases, with 8 bases between them. The CDR3 protein is CASSIPGPYEQYF. For the CDR3, the DNA is TGTGCCAGTAGTATCCCGGGACCCTACGAGCAGTACTTC.

This clonotype was detected a few times. The chain is built from TRBV5-1 and TRBJ2-4; a weak D match, TRBD1 (6 bases). This CDR3 contains 14 residues. Germline CDR1 reads SGHRS; CDR2 reads YFSETQ. V lost 0 bases and J 6 bases, leaving 10 bases between the germline ends. CDR3 amino acids: CASSLEQGGNIQYF. The CDR3 DNA reads as TGCGCCAGCAGCTTGGAACAGGGTGGAAACATTCAGTACTTC.

V gene TRBV18 combines with J gene TRBJ2-1; 7 positions match TRBD1. Trimming took 6 bases from V and 5 from J; bases not matched to a gene: 4. Germline V gene sequence: CDR1 KGHSH, CDR2 LQKENI. This CDR3 comprises 13 residues. CDR3 protein: CASSRTGNNEQFF. CDR3 nucleotides: TGTGCCAGCTCCCGGACAGGAAACAATGAGCAGTTCTTC.

The rearrangement uses TRBV7-6 and TRBJ2-1; tentative D call: TRBD2 (7 bases). Trimming took off 1 base at V and 7 bases at J, with 14 bases between the two ends. This CDR3 spans 15 amino acids. Germline V CDR1 and CDR2: SGHVS, FNYEAQ. In DNA form, the CDR3 reads TGTGCCAGCAGCTTAGTTGACAGGACTAGTAATGAGCAGTTCTTC. This gives the protein CASSLVDRTSNEQFF. The full variable domain, with the rest looked up from reference TRBV7-6 and TRBJ2-1, is GAGVSQSPRYKVTKRGQDVALRCDPISGHVSLYWYRQALGQGPEFLTYFNYEAQQDKSGLPNDRFSAERPEGSISTLTIQRTEQRDSAMYRCASSLVDRTSNEQFFGPGTRLTVL.

This clonotype has a count of ten or more. CDR3 residues: CASRGTGSSYEQYV. CDR3 coding DNA: TGCGCCAGCCGCGGGACAGGGAGCTCCTACGAGCAGTACGTC. This chain uses TRBV5-1 with TRBJ2-7; 9 positions agree with TRBD1. The length of the CDR3 is 14 residues. Trimming cost V 7 bases and J 0 bases; bases outside gene matches: 5. Germline V lookup: CDR1 SGHRS, CDR2 YFSETQ.

The chain recombines TRBV7-9 with TRBJ2-7; TRBD2 agrees at 8 bases. Germline V gene data show CDR1 as SEHNR and CDR2 as FQNEAQ (reference sequence). With 5 bases clipped from V and 6 bases from J, the junction kept 12 bases outside the gene matches. CDR3 size: 15 residues. CDR3 coding DNA: TGTGCCAGCAGCCCCCCCGGGGGGGAGGGAGGCGAGCAGTACTTC. It codes for CASSPPGGEGGEQYF.

The J gene is TRBJ1-5, the V gene TRBV7-2; the D is unclear. CDR1 SGHTA and CDR2 FQGNSA come from the germline V gene. The CDR3 consists of 13 residues. Trimming pared 5 bases from V and 5 bases from J, leaving 10 bases between. The CDR3: CASSPDLDQPQHF. The CDR3 bases are TGTGCCAGCAGCCCGGACCTCGATCAGCCCCAGCATTTT.

This clonotype was recorded a few times. The chain has TRBV9 and TRBJ2-5; TRBD2 agrees at 7 bases. Germline V gene sequence: CDR1 SGDLS, CDR2 YYNGEE. With V trimmed by 0 bases and J by 3 bases, 5 bases remained unmatched. The CDR3 extends over 15 amino acids. CDR3 nucleotide sequence: TGTGCCAGCAGCGTAGGGGGGGGGACTAAAGAGACCCAGTACTTC. This gives the protein CASSVGGGTKETQYF.

The V call is TRBV18, the J call TRBJ2-1, with TRBD2 matching 7 bases. CDR1 and CDR2 (germline): KGHSH, LQKENI. This CDR3 contains 15 residues. J gave up 1 base and V 2 bases, and 2 bases lay outside the gene matches. CDR3 bases: TGTGCCAGCTCACCAGCCGGGGGGTCCTACAATGAGCAGTTCTTC. Its protein product is CASSPAGGSYNEQFF.

The sample holds a few counts of this clonotype. V and J are TRBV24-1 and TRBJ2-2; TRBD1 matches at 9 bases. V gave up 9 bases and J gave up 1 base; unmatched junction bases: 2. The CDR3 is 14 residues long. Germline CDR1 is KGHDR and CDR2 is SFDVKD. As DNA, the CDR3 is TGTGCCACCTTGGGACAGGGGAACACCGGGGAGCTGTTTTTT. Translated: CATLGQGNTGELFF.

This clonotype has at least ten counts. This chain links TRBV12-3 or TRBV12-4 with TRBJ2-5; D unresolved. Trimming took 6 bases from V and 0 from J, leaving 8 bases between them. There are 13 residues in the CDR3. CDR3 protein: CASRQAHQETQYF. Here the CDR3 DNA reads TGTGCCAGCAGGCAGGCTCACCAAGAGACCCAGTACTTC.

This chain joins TRBV4-3 and TRBJ1-1; 10 bases are shared with TRBD1. The length of the CDR3 is 14 residues. Germline CDR1 is LGHNA and CDR2 is YSLEER. Trimming cost V 8 bases and J 3 bases; bases outside gene matches: 6. The CDR3 DNA is TGCGCCAGCGGACAGGGGGGCAGGGACACTGAAGCTTTCTTT. This translates into CASGQGGRDTEAFF.

The gene calls are TRBV5-1 and TRBJ1-4; 7 bases are a match to TRBD1. With 4 bases clipped from V and 7 bases from J, the junction kept 13 bases outside the gene matches. CDR1 is SGHRS, CDR2 YFSETQ, per germline. CDR3 length: 16 amino acids. The CDR3 DNA follows: TGCGCCAGCAGCCGCAGGGGGAACCTTAGGGGTGAAAAACTGTTTTTT. This translates into CASSRRGNLRGEKLFF.

This chain links TRBV20-1 with TRBJ2-7; 13 bases align to TRBD2. CDR3 length: 15 amino acids. The ends lost 0 bases at V and 4 bases at J; junction bases unmatched: 3. The V gene's germline CDR1 is DFQATT and CDR2 SNEGSKA (reference sequence). CDR3 bases: TGCAGTGCTAGAGAACTAGCGGGGGGGCGGTACGAGCAGTACTTC. Translating gives CSARELAGGRYEQYF.

The V gene is TRBV11-1, the J gene TRBJ2-7; D may correspond to TRBD1 or TRBD2 (6 bases each). The CDR3 is 14 residues long. Per the germline V gene, CDR1 is SGHAT and CDR2 is FQDESV (reference sequence). The V end was cut by 4 bases, the J end by 0 bases, with 10 bases between. The CDR3 region is CASSSKGGSYEQYF. The CDR3 region has the DNA TGTGCCAGCAGCTCAAAGGGGGGCTCCTACGAGCAGTACTTC.

The chain carries TRBV5-1 and TRBJ2-7, with 8 bases aligning to TRBD1. V dropped 0 bases and J dropped 6; count of bases not matched to a gene: 5. The CDR3 runs 14 residues. Looked up from germline, CDR1 is SGHRS and CDR2 is YFSETQ. The CDR3, as DNA: TGCGCCAGCAGCTTGGGCCTGGACAGGGCCGAGCAGTACTTC. As protein: CASSLGLDRAEQYF.

The chain is built from TRBV11-2 and TRBJ2-5; 7 bases agree with TRBD1. Germline CDR1 SGHAT, CDR2 FQNNGV. This CDR3 is built from 13 residues. V lost 3 bases to trimming and J lost 4 bases; unmatched junction nucleotides: 2. The CDR3 DNA is TGTGCCAGCAGCTTCTACAGGGGAGAGACCCAGTACTTC. Residues: CASSFYRGETQYF.